This T cell receptor beta chain was found in a study of CD8 T cells in Susac syndrome. For the study at large: Sequenced Susac syndrome patients included more than 5 with active disease and fewer than 10 who were in remission.

TEMRA cells were FACS-enriched, and CD8+ and CD4+ T cells were isolated negatively. Whole-study results and caveats: CD8+ clonal expansion in Susac peaked in TEMRA cells and active patients.

cDNA came from approximately 0.5 to 1 ug RNA primed by random hexamers. From the immunoSEQ multiplex PCR reads, TCRdb called clonotypes with MiXCR, one entry per CDR3 protein. The sample includes about 130,000 distinct CDR3 sequences, around 94% seen only once; the top ten take 0.2% to 0.25%. Comment on this clonotype: The antigen remains undetermined.

This TCR was recovered from a human donor with Susac syndrome. The specimen was CD8+ T cells from PBMCs.

The CDR3 spells CASSPTGETYGYTF. CDR3 bases: TGTGCCAGTAGCCCGACAGGGGAGACCTATGGCTACACCTTC. The chain employs TRBV19 and TRBJ1-2; 8 bases map to TRBD1. This CDR3 is 14 amino acids long. V dropped 6 bases and J dropped 4; count of bases not matched to a gene: 7. CDR1 and CDR2 from the germline V gene are LNHDA and SQIVND (reference sequence).